One TCR beta chain is described in this entry. Its antigen is currently unknown. About 37,500 genome equivalents of blood DNA were amplified for TRB. This specimen comes from a study of T cell clusters in autoimmune cytopenias. Study in general: Per sample, median TRB depth was approximately 47,000 reads, yielding a median roughly 2,000 distinct clonotypes.

Germline assignment: CDR1 SGHRS and CDR2 YFSETQ. This CDR3 is 15 amino acids long. Multiplex touch-down PCR amplified TRB using TRB-A and TRB-B pools in one tube. TCRdb processed the multiplex PCR reads again and assigns one entry to each CDR3 protein, with no DNA. This specimen shows about 8,400 distinct CDR3 sequences; the ten leading clones hold about 21%. Study conclusions and caveats: TRB repertoire shifts in secondary cytopenia and chronic lymphocytic leukemia mostly reflected lymphoma, not autoimmunity.

The TCR originated in a human donor with an autoimmune cytopenia or autoimmune hepatitis (not recorded which). Sample: peripheral blood. The chain uses TRBV5-1 and TRBJ1-2; TCRdb names TRBD1, which stays unverified in the absence of DNA. The chain's CDR3 is CASSLDTRGVYGYTF.